This TCR beta chain appears in the sequencing data of a study of control samples from healthy donors and cancer patients. Per the germline V gene, CDR1 is MNHNY and CDR2 is SVGAGI (reference sequence). The ends lost 2 bases at V and 6 bases at J; junction bases unmatched: 8. The CDR3 has 15 amino acids. The table came from immunoSEQ multiplex PCR; TCRdb's copy has only in-frame clones and leaves some out. The sample lists 150,000 to 200,000 clones, approximately 91% occurring once. The J gene is TRBJ1-1, the V gene TRBV6-6; 8 nucleotides agree with TRBD1. The specimen was blood. This TCR derives from a woman aged 35 to 49 in good health. For the CDR3, the DNA is TGTGCCAGCAGTTACGTCCAGGGGGCTAATGCTGAAGCTTTCTTT. Translating gives CASSYVQGANAEAFF.